Below, one T cell receptor (beta chain) is given with its context. As yet, its antigen is unknown. The data are from a study of cytomegalovirus exposure and HLA in healthy donors. The CDR3 spans 14 residues. The germline V gene encodes CDR1 SGHDT and CDR2 YYEEEE. V lost 6 bases to trimming and J lost 7 bases; unmatched junction nucleotides: 9. The study ran its PCR with 60 Vbeta and 13 Jbeta primers. Some clones are missing from TCRdb's copy, which holds only in-frame ones; the method was immunoSEQ multiplex PCR. The sample shows fewer than 250,000 clones, around four fifths of them seen only once. Study-wide results and caveats: Rare sequences made up most TCRs, while some public TCRs were found in many donors. The listing of roughly 160 TCR beta chains classed them as cytomegalovirus-associated. Later analysis identified a missense DCLRE1C variant that was linked to TCR beta V- and J-gene trimming.

This chain connects TRBV5-6 to TRBJ1-4, with TRBD1 identical over 7 bases. What was sequenced was PBMCs. The TCR comes from a man aged 40-50 years in good health and CMV-seropositive. CDR3 amino acids: CASTLRQGSEKLFF. The CDR3 coding sequence is TGTGCCAGCACTTTAAGACAGGGAAGTGAAAAACTGTTTTTT.